This entry concerns a single T cell receptor beta chain. Its antigen specificity is not known. No base quality values were provided; no much bigger clone lies one nucleotide off. The data were taken from a study of blood T cell repertoires in COVID-19 (dated by TCRdb to the early 2020s). With respect to the entire study: The collaborator samples originated in the United States, Italy and Spain and spanned the acute and convalescent phases of COVID-19. The samples were drawn from two sources: the first 160 participants of the ongoing ImmuneRACE study, and 1,254 subjects contributed by 6 global collaborators. A de-identified subject ID, COVID-19 status, age in years and sex were almost always included in the sample metadata. Subjects who had been exposed to COVID-19, were actively infected with it, or had recovered from it provided the deeply sampled blood TCRbeta repertoires that made up the dataset. HLA class I and class II types, where available, came from metadata supplied by the sample provider rather than from assay-based typing. The prospective study material was composed of cDNA or gDNA derived from T cells, B-cell-depleted T cells, or PBMCs. The repertoires were released in a freely available public database meant as a resource for research on the immune response to SARS-CoV-2. The full study reports these points: How much clinical and demographic metadata was included differed by source and by participant, and the metadata was provided uncurated.

The immunoSEQ Assay, a bias-controlled multiplex PCR, was used to amplify TCRbeta CDR3 regions from genomic DNA. The authors' analysis ran thus. Nucleated cell counts per sample were estimated from amplification of reference gene primers within the assay. Sequence reads were collapsed and filtered to measure the absolute abundance of every unique TCRbeta CDR3 rearrangement. For each sample, productive Simpson clonality was calculated by taking the square root of Simpson's diversity index across productive rearrangements. TCRdb carries this immuneACCESS record with in-frame sequences only. Its versions omit some clonotypes, under half of them owing to an unresolved V gene in the studies checked, with the rest unexplained. That table is the source of V, J and clone size, and D and trimming were worked out from the DNA. The sample table holds tens of thousands of clones, of which 70% to 90% were seen once. The ten largest clonotypes hold more than 1.5% of the sample.

Each collaborating institution followed its own protocols to collect whole blood in K2EDTA tubes. Collaborator samples were shipped for TCRbeta analysis as frozen whole blood, isolated PBMCs, or DNA extracted from either sample type. Between the V and J ends, shortened by 5 bases and 7 bases respectively, the junction contains 20 bases. CDR1 is given as SGHTA and CDR2 as FQGNSA, both from the germline V gene. From its cysteine to its phenylalanine, the CDR3 spans 15 amino acids. Of all the DNA, just the CDR3 is kept, 45 bases in frame from base 1. This receptor was taken from an elderly woman with active or convalescent COVID-19. The sample consisted of peripheral blood. This receptor chain uses TRBV7-2 and TRBJ1-1, with TRBD1 perhaps the D gene, on 5 matching bases. Here is the DNA: TGTGCCAGCAGCCCCTCCCGGGCGGGGCGAGGTGAAGCTTTCTTT. The resulting protein is CASSPSRAGRGEAFF.